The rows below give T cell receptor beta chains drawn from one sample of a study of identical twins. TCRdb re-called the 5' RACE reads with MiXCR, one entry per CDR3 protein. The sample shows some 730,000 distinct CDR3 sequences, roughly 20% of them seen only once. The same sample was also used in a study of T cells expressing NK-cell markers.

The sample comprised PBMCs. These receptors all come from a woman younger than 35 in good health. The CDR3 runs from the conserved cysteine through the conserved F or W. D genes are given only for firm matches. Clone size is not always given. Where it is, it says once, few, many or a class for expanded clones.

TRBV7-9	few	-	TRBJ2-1	TGTGCCAGCAGCTTAGAAGTAAACAATGAGCAGTTCTTC	CASSLEVNNEQFF
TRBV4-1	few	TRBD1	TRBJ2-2	TGCGCCAGCAGCAACCGGGACAGGTCGAACACCGGGGAGCTGTTTTTT	CASSNRDRSNTGELFF
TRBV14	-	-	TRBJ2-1	TGTGCCAGCAGCCATCCAGGGGTTACACCCTACAATGAGCAGTTCTTC	CASSHPGVTPYNEQFF
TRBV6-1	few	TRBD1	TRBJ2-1	TGTGCCAGCAGTACATTCCTGACAGGGACCCAAAGATACAATGAGCAGTTCTTC	CASSTFLTGTQRYNEQFF
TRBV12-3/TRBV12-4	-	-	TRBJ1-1	TGTGCCAGCAGCTTTTACCGGAAAACTGAAGCTTTCTTT	CASSFYRKTEAFF
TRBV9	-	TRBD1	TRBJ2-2	TGTGCCAGCAGCGTAGACAGGGGTGGGACCGGGGAGCTGTTTTTT	CASSVDRGGTGELFF
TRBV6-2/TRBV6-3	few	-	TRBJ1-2	TGTGCCAGCAGCCTAATACAGCGGAGCTATGGCTACACCTTC	CASSLIQRSYGYTF
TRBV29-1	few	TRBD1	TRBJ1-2	TGCAGCGTTAACAGGGGGCTCGGTGGCTACACCTTC	CSVNRGLGGYTF
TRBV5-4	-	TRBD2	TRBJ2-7	TGTGCCAGCAGCCGCTCCACTAGCGGGAGAAGTCCCTACGAGCAGTACTTC	CASSRSTSGRSPYEQYF
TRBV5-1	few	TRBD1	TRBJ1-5	TGCGCCAGCAGCCCTGGGGACAGGGGTCAGCCCCAGCATTTT	CASSPGDRGQPQHF
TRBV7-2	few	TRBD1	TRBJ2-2	TGTGCCAGCAGGGAGACAGGGGGAACCGGGGAGCTGTTTTTT	CASRETGGTGELFF
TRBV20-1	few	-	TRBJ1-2	TGCAGTGCTAGAGATGGGCAGGCCCCAAGGGGCTACACCTTC	CSARDGQAPRGYTF
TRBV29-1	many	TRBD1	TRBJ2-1	TGCAGCCTCCGAGCAGGGACAGGGGCCTACAATGAGCAGTTCTTC	CSLRAGTGAYNEQFF
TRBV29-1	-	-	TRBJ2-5	TGCAGCGTGCGAACAGGCCCCGGAACCGGGGAGACCCAGTACTTC	CSVRTGPGTGETQYF
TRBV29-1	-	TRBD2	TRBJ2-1	TGCAGCGCTGGAGGGACTAGCGTTAATGAGCAGTTCTTC	CSAGGTSVNEQFF
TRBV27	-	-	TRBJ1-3	TGTGCCAGCAGTTCCCCTCTAGGAAACACCATATATTTT	CASSSPLGNTIYF
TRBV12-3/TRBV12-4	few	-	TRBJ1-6	TGTGCCAGCAGTTTGATGACAGGTTCACCCCTCCACTTT	CASSLMTGSPLHF
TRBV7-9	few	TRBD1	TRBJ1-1	TGTGCCAGCAGCTCGATACAGGGGCGGCGGACTGAAGCTTTCTTT	CASSSIQGRRTEAFF
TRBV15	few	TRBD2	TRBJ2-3	TGTGCCACCAGCAGAGCCCCTAGCGGGGGCACAGATACGCAGTATTTT	CATSRAPSGGTDTQYF
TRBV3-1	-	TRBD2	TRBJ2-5	TGTGCCGTAATAGGTGGGACTAGCGGGGAAGAGACCCAGTACTTC	CAVIGGTSGEETQYF
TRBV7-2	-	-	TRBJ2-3	TGTGCCAGCGGTCCGGGACTCAGCACAGATACGCAGTATTTT	CASGPGLSTDTQYF
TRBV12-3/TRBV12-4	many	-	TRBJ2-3	TGTGCCAGCAGTTTTTTCAATGCAGATACGCAGTATTTT	CASSFFNADTQYF
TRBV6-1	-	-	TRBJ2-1	TGTGCCAGCAGCCCCTACGATGGGAGCGACAATGAGCAGTTCTTC	CASSPYDGSDNEQFF
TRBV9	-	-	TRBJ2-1	TGTGCCAGCAGCCCCAGACAGCTAAGCTCCTACAATGAGCAGTTCTTC	CASSPRQLSSYNEQFF
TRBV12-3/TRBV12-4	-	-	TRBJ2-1	TGTGCCAGCAGTTCCGATCCCACCAATGAGCAGTTCTTC	CASSSDPTNEQFF
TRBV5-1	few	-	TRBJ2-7	TGCGCCAGCAGCTTGGTGGGACGGGACTCCTACGAGCAGTACTTC	CASSLVGRDSYEQYF
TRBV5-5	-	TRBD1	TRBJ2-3	TGTGCCAGCAGCGGGGACAGGGTAAGCCTCACAGATACGCAGTATTTT	CASSGDRVSLTDTQYF
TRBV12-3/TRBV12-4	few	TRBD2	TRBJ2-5	TGTGCCAGCAGTTTGATGGGGACTAACCAAGAGACCCAGTACTTC	CASSLMGTNQETQYF
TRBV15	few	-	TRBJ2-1	TGTGCCACCAGCAGGCATAAGAGCGGAAACTCCTACAATGAGCAGTTCTTC	CATSRHKSGNSYNEQFF
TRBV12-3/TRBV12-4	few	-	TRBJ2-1	TGTGCCAGCATAAGACTAGGAGACAATGAGCAGTTCTTC	CASIRLGDNEQFF
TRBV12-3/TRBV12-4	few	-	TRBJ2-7	TGTGCCAGCAGCGACTGGACCTACGAGCAGTACTTC	CASSDWTYEQYF
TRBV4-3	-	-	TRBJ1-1	TGCGCCAGCAGCCAAGATTATTCCTCCAGGCCTAACACTGAAGCTTTCTTT	CASSQDYSSRPNTEAFF
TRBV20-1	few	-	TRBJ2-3	TGCAGTGCTAGAGATGCGGTAGAGGATACGCAGTATTTT	CSARDAVEDTQYF
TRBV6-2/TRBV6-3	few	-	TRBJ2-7	TGTGCCAGCAGTTACTCTTCGAGTCTTAGGGGCGAGCAGTACTTC	CASSYSSSLRGEQYF
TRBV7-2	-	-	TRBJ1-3	TGTGCCAGCAGTTACGGGAGATCTGGAAACACCATATATTTT	CASSYGRSGNTIYF
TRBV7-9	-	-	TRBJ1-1	TGTGCCAGCAGCTTAGATCCTTTAACAGGAAAAAACACTGAAGCTTTCTTT	CASSLDPLTGKNTEAFF
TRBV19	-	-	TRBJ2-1	TGTGCCAGTAGTATAGACCCAGGGTATGAGCAGTTCTTC	CASSIDPGYEQFF
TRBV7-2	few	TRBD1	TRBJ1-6	TGTGCCAGCAGCCGATCAGGGGGCGGTTCACCCCTCCACTTT	CASSRSGGGSPLHF
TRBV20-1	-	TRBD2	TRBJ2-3	TGCAGTGCTAGAGGGACTAGCGGGGGGGGCGCAGATACGCAGTATTTT	CSARGTSGGGADTQYF
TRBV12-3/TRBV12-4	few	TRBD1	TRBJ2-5	TGTGCCAGCAGTCACCGGGACAGGCTTCGAGAGACCCAGTACTTC	CASSHRDRLRETQYF
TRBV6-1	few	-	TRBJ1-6	TGTGCCAGCAGTGATAGGAACAGGGCAAATTCACCCCTCCACTTT	CASSDRNRANSPLHF
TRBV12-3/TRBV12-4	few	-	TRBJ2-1	TGTGCCAGCAGTTTATGGCACAATGAGCAGTTCTTC	CASSLWHNEQFF
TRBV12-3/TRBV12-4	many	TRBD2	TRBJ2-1	TGTGCCAGCAGTCCCGGACTAGCGGGGGAGCAGTTCTTC	CASSPGLAGEQFF
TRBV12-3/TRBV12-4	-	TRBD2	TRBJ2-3	TGTGCCAGCAGTCTCCTCGGGAGGAGAACAGATACGCAGTATTTT	CASSLLGRRTDTQYF
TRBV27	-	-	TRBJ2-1	TGTGCCAGCAGTCCTGACACCACTGGGCTTGAGCAGTTCTTC	CASSPDTTGLEQFF
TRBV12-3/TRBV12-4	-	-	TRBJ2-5	TGTGCCAGCAGTTTTCTGGCGGAGACCCAGTACTTC	CASSFLAETQYF
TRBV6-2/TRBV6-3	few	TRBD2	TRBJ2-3	TGTGCCAGCAGACGACGTACTAGCGGGAGCACAGATACGCAGTATTTT	CASRRRTSGSTDTQYF
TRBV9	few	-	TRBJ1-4	TGTGCCAGCAGCCAGGGCGGGGGAGTCGGCGAAAAACTGTTTTTT	CASSQGGGVGEKLFF
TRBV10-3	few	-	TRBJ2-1	TGTGCCATCAGTGAGTCGAATAGGGGGGTCTTGTACAATGAGCAGTTCTTC	CAISESNRGVLYNEQFF
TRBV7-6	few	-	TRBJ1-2	TGTGCCAGCAGCTTAGAGGCTCGGACAGACCATCTTGCTAACTATGGCTACACCTTC	CASSLEARTDHLANYGYTF